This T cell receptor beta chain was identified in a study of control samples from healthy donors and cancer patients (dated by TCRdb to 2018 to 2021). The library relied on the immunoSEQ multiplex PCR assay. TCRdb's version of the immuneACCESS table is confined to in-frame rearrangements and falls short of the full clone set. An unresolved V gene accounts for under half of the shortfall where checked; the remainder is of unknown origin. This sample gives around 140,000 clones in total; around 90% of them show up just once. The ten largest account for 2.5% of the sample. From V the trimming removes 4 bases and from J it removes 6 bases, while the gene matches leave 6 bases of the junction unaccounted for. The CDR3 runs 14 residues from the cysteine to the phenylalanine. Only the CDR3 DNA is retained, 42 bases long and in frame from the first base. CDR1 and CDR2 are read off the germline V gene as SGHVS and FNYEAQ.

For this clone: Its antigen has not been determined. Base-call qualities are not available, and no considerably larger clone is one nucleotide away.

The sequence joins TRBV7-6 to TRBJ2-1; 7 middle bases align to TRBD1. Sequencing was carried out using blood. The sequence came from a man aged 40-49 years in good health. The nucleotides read TGTGCCAGCAGCTCCTGGACAGGACGCAATGAGCAGTTCTTC. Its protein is CASSSWTGRNEQFF.